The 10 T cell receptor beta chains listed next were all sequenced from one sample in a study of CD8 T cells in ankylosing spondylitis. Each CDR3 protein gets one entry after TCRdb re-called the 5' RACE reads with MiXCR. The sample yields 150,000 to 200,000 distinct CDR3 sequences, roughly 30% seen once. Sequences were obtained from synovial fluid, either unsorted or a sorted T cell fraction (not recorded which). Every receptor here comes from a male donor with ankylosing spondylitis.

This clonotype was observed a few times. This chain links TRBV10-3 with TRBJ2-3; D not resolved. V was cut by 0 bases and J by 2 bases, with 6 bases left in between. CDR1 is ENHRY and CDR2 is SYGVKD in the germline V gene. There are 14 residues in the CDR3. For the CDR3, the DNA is TGTGCCATCAGTGAGTCGCTCAACACAGATACGCAGTATTTT. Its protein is CAISESLNTDTQYF.

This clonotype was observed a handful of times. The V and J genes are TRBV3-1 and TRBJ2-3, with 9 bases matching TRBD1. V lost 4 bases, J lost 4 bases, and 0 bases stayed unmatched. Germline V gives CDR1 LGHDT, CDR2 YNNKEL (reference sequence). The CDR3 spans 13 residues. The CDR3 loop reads CASSRDRADTQYF. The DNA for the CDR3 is TGTGCCAGCAGCCGGGACAGGGCAGATACGCAGTATTTT.

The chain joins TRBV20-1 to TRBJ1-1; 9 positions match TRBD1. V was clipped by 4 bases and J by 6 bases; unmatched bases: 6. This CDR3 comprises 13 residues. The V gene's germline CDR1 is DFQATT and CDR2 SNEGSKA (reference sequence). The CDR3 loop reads CSAKDRGRSEAFF. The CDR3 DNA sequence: TGCAGTGCTAAGGACAGGGGAAGGTCTGAAGCTTTCTTT.

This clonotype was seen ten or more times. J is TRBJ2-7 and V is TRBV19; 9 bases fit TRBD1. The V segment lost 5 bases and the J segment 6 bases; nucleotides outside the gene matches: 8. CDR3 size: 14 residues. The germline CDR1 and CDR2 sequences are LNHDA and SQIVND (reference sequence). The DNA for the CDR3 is TGTGCCAGTAGTTACCGGGACAGGGCGTCCGAGCAGTACTTC. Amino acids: CASSYRDRASEQYF.

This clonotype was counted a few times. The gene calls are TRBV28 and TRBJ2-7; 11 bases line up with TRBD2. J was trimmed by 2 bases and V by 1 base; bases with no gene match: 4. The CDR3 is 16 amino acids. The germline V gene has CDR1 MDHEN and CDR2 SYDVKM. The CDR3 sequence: CASSLFSGRAAYEQYF. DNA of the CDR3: TGTGCCAGCAGTTTATTTAGCGGGAGGGCGGCCTACGAGCAGTACTTC.

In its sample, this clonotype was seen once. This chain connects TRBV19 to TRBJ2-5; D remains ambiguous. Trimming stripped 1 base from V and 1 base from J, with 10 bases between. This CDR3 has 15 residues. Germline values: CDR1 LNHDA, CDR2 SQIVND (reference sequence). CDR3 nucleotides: TGTGCCAGTAGTATAGGCCAGCCGGGCCAAGAGACCCAGTACTTC. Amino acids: CASSIGQPGQETQYF.

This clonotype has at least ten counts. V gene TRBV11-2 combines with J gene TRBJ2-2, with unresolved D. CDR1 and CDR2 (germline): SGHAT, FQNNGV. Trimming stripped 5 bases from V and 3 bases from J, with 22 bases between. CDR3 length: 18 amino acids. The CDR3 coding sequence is TGTGCCAGCAGCCCCCAGCGTTTAGTGTTTGGAGACACCGGGGAGCTGTTTTTT. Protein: CASSPQRLVFGDTGELFF. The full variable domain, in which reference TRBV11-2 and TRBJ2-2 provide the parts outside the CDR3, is EAGVAQSPRYKIIEKRQSVAFWCNPISGHATLYWYQQILGQGPKLLIQFQNNGVVDDSQLPKDRFSAERLKGVDSTLKIQPAKLEDSAVYLCASSPQRLVFGDTGELFFGEGSRLTVL.

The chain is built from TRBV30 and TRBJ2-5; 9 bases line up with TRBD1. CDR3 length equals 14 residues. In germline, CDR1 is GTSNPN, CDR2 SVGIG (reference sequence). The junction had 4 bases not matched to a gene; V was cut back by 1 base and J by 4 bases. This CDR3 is CAWSATGGGETQYF. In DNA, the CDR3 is TGTGCCTGGAGTGCAACAGGGGGCGGAGAGACCCAGTACTTC.

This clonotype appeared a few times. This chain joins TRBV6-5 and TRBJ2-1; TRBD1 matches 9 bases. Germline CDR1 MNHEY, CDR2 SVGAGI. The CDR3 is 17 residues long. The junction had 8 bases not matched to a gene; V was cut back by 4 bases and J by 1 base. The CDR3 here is CASSFRQGGISYNEQFF. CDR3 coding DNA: TGTGCCAGCAGTTTCCGACAGGGGGGAATATCCTACAATGAGCAGTTCTTC.

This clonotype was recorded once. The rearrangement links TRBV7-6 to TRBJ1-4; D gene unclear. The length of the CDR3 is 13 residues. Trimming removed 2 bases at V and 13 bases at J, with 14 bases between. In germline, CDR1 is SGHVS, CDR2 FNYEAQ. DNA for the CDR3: TGTGCCAGCAGCTTAACTGCCATGGGTGGACTGTTTTTT. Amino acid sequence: CASSLTAMGGLFF.